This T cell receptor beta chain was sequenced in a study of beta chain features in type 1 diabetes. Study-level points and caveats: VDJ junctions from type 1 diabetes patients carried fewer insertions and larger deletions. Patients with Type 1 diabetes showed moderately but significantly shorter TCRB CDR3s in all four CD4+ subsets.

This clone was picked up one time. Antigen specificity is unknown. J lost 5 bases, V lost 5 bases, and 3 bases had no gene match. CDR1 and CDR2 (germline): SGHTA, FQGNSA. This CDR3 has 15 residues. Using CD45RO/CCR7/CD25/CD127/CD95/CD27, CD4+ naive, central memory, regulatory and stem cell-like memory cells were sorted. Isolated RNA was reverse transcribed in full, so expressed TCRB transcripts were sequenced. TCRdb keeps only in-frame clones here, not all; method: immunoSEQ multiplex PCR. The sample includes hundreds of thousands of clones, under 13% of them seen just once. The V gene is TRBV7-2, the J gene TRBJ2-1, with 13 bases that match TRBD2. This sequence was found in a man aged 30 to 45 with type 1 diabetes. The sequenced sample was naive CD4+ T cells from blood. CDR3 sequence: CASSGLAGANNEQFF. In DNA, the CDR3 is TGTGCCAGCAGCGGACTAGCGGGGGCCAACAATGAGCAGTTCTTC. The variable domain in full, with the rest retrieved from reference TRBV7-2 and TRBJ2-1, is GAGVSQSPSNKVTEKGKDVELRCDPISGHTALYWYRQSLGQGLEFLIYFQGNSAPDKSGLPSDRFSAERTGGSVSTLTIQRTQQEDSAVYLCASSGLAGANNEQFFGPGTRLTVL.